This TCR beta chain was profiled in a study of T-cell reconstitution after alpha-beta-depleted transplantation in children. The TCRbeta library was prepared with unique molecular identifiers. TCRdb used MiXCR to reprocess the PCR reads, holding one entry per CDR3 protein. The table has about 540,000 distinct CDR3 sequences, approximately 20% seen once. CDR3 length: 16 residues. J lost 4 bases, V lost 3 bases, and 10 bases had no gene match. This sample comprised PBMCs from the stem cell graft donor, obtained from the stem cell graft. This sequence joins TRBV12-3 or TRBV12-4 and TRBJ2-7; 9 nucleotides match TRBD2. The TCR comes from a human donor who donated a stem cell graft to a child with acute lymphoblastic leukemia. Here the CDR3 reads CASSFGVSGRMYEQYF. The CDR3 bases are TGTGCCAGCAGTTTCGGGGTAAGCGGGAGGATGTACGAGCAGTACTTC.